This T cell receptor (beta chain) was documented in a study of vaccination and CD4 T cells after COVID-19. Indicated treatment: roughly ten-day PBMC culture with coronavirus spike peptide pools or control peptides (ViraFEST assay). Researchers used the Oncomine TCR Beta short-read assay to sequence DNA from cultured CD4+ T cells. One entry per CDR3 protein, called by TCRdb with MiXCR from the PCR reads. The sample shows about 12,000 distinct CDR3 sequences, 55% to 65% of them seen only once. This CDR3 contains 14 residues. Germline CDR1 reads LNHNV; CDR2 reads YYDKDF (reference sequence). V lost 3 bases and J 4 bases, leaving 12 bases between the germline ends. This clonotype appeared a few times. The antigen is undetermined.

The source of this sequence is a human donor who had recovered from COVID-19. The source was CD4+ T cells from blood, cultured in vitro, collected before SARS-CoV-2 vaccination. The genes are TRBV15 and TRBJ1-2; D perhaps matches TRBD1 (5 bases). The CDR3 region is CATSSAIDSYGYTF. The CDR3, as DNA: TGTGCCACCAGCAGCGCCATTGACAGCTATGGCTACACCTTC.